These T cell receptor beta chains were read from a single sample in a study of technical replicates of blood from four donors. Some clones are missing from TCRdb's copy, which holds only in-frame ones; the method was immunoSEQ multiplex PCR. The sample contains about 61,000 clones, roughly 97% of which appear only once. Material: T cells isolated from PBMCs. Receptor source: a human donor in good health. Each CDR3 is given with its conserved first and last residue. Fields, in order: V gene, clone size, J gene, D gene, CDR3 protein, CDR3 DNA. D genes are given only for firm matches. Clone size is given for some rows only: seen once, a few or many times, or a class if the clone is expanded.

V: TRBV6-6; size: .; J: TRBJ2-7; D: .; CDR3: CASRPGVKSEQYF; DNA: TGTGCCAGCAGGCCGGGAGTCAAATCCGAGCAGTACTTC
V: TRBV7-2; size: .; J: TRBJ2-7; D: TRBD1; CDR3: CASSRDRETYEQYF; DNA: TGTGCCAGCAGCCGGGACAGGGAGACCTACGAGCAGTACTTC
V: TRBV7-2; size: once; J: TRBJ2-3; D: .; CDR3: CASSPPLLTDTQYF; DNA: TGTGCCAGCAGCCCCCCCCTACTCACAGATACGCAGTATTTT
V: TRBV7-6; size: .; J: TRBJ2-5; D: TRBD1; CDR3: CASSLGQTLGETQYF; DNA: TGTGCCAGCAGCTTGGGACAGACACTCGGGGAGACCCAGTACTTC
V: TRBV5-1; size: .; J: TRBJ2-7; D: .; CDR3: CASSRSTVSYEQYF; DNA: TGCGCCAGCAGCCGATCGACAGTCTCCTACGAGCAGTACTTC
V: TRBV9; size: .; J: TRBJ1-1; D: TRBD1; CDR3: CASSVEGTGNTEAFF; DNA: TGTGCCAGCAGCGTAGAGGGGACAGGGAACACTGAAGCTTTCTTT
V: TRBV10-1; size: .; J: TRBJ2-3; D: TRBD2; CDR3: CASSDWRELSTDTQYF; DNA: TGCGCCAGCAGTGACTGGCGGGAGCTCAGCACAGATACGCAGTATTTT
V: TRBV11-2; size: .; J: TRBJ2-1; D: .; CDR3: CASSLAWLATYNEQFF; DNA: TGTGCCAGCAGCTTAGCATGGCTAGCTACCTACAATGAGCAGTTCTTC
V: TRBV30; size: once; J: TRBJ2-1; D: .; CDR3: CAWSQRDRSNEQFF; DNA: TGTGCCTGGAGTCAGCGGGACAGGAGCAATGAGCAGTTCTTC
V: TRBV4-1; size: .; J: TRBJ2-7; D: .; CDR3: CASSQALRDTRYEQYF; DNA: TGCGCCAGCAGCCAAGCACTCCGGGACACCCGCTACGAGCAGTACTTC
V: TRBV27; size: .; J: TRBJ2-7; D: .; CDR3: CASSFGADSSYEQYF; DNA: TGTGCCAGCAGTTTTGGGGCGGATAGCTCCTACGAGCAGTACTTC
V: TRBV27; size: .; J: TRBJ2-1; D: .; CDR3: CASTGGEYNEQFF; DNA: TGTGCCAGCACCGGGGGAGAGTACAATGAGCAGTTCTTC
V: TRBV5-1; size: .; J: TRBJ1-6; D: TRBD1; CDR3: CASSSGQGSGISPLHF; DNA: TGCGCCAGCAGCTCCGGACAGGGTAGTGGGATCTCACCCCTCCACTTT
V: TRBV27; size: .; J: TRBJ2-2; D: TRBD2; CDR3: CASSLKTSGYTGELFF; DNA: TGTGCCAGCAGTTTGAAGACTAGCGGATACACCGGGGAGCTGTTTTTT
V: TRBV29-1; size: .; J: TRBJ2-7; D: TRBD1; CDR3: CSVRGQNYEQYF; DNA: TGCAGCGTAAGGGGACAGAACTACGAGCAGTACTTC
V: TRBV19; size: .; J: TRBJ1-4; D: TRBD1; CDR3: CASSPSRDRVREKLFF; DNA: TGTGCCAGCTCCCCCTCGAGGGACAGGGTCCGAGAAAAACTGTTTTTT
V: TRBV2; size: few; J: TRBJ1-1; D: .; CDR3: CASSGRAGLRAEAFF; DNA: TGTGCCAGCAGTGGTCGGGCGGGGCTTAGGGCTGAAGCTTTCTTT
V: TRBV19; size: .; J: TRBJ1-2; D: .; CDR3: CASMIGRVGNYGYTF; DNA: TGTGCCAGTATGATCGGCAGGGTCGGGAACTATGGCTACACCTTC
V: TRBV7-6; size: once; J: TRBJ1-3; D: .; CDR3: CASSSYGTGVGNTIYF; DNA: TGTGCCAGCAGCTCATACGGAACTGGAGTTGGAAACACCATATATTTT
V: TRBV29-1; size: .; J: TRBJ2-5; D: TRBD1; CDR3: CSATDRGKETQYF; DNA: TGCAGCGCCACGGACAGGGGGAAGGAGACCCAGTACTTC
V: TRBV19; size: .; J: TRBJ1-4; D: .; CDR3: CASSNRALITNEKLFF; DNA: TGTGCCAGTAGTAACAGGGCTCTGATTACTAATGAAAAACTGTTTTTT
V: TRBV28; size: .; J: TRBJ2-2; D: .; CDR3: CASSLPGAGELFF; DNA: TGTGCCAGCAGTTTACCAGGGGCCGGGGAGCTGTTTTTT
V: TRBV6-5; size: .; J: TRBJ2-7; D: .; CDR3: CASSGTSGISEQYF; DNA: TGTGCCAGTTCGGGGACTTCTGGGATCTCCGAGCAGTACTTC
V: TRBV13; size: .; J: TRBJ2-5; D: TRBD2; CDR3: CASSPERGGYQETQYF; DNA: TGTGCCAGCAGCCCTGAGCGGGGGGGTTACCAAGAGACCCAGTACTTC
V: TRBV19; size: .; J: TRBJ2-1; D: .; CDR3: CATTGGNEQFF; DNA: TGTGCCACCACTGGGGGGAATGAGCAGTTCTTC
V: TRBV7-2; size: once; J: TRBJ2-7; D: TRBD1; CDR3: CASSSRGTASVTYEQYF; DNA: TGTGCCAGCAGCTCGAGGGGGACAGCTTCTGTAACCTACGAGCAGTACTTC
V: TRBV7-9; size: .; J: TRBJ2-3; D: TRBD2; CDR3: CASSPRTSGSPDTQYF; DNA: TGTGCCAGCAGCCCTAGGACTAGCGGGAGCCCAGATACGCAGTATTTT
V: TRBV5-4; size: .; J: TRBJ2-5; D: .; CDR3: CASSLAAGVRRETQYF; DNA: TGTGCCAGCAGCTTGGCGGCAGGGGTAAGGAGAGAGACCCAGTACTTC
V: TRBV7-9; size: .; J: TRBJ1-1; D: .; CDR3: CASSAGLGLNTEAFF; DNA: TGTGCCAGCAGCGCAGGGCTGGGGTTGAACACTGAAGCTTTCTTT
V: TRBV4-1; size: .; J: TRBJ1-2; D: .; CDR3: CASSQVPDSDYGYTF; DNA: TGCGCCAGCAGCCAAGTTCCTGACAGCGACTATGGCTACACCTTC
V: TRBV9; size: .; J: TRBJ2-7; D: TRBD1; CDR3: CASSRGQGEQYF; DNA: TGTGCCAGCAGCCGAGGACAGGGCGAGCAGTACTTC
V: TRBV27; size: .; J: TRBJ1-5; D: .; CDR3: CASGGSAQPQHF; DNA: TGTGCCAGCGGAGGATCAGCTCAGCCCCAGCATTTT
V: TRBV6-5; size: .; J: TRBJ2-3; D: TRBD2; CDR3: CASSGLGSSTDTQYF; DNA: TGTGCCAGCAGTGGACTAGGTAGTAGCACAGATACGCAGTATTTT
V: TRBV6-6; size: .; J: TRBJ1-1; D: .; CDR3: CASSYSRSSTEAFF; DNA: TGTGCCAGCAGTTACTCGAGGAGCAGCACTGAAGCTTTCTTT
V: TRBV28; size: .; J: TRBJ1-5; D: TRBD1; CDR3: CASSSRTGIYNQPQHF; DNA: TGTGCCAGCAGTTCCCGGACAGGGATATATAATCAGCCCCAGCATTTT
V: TRBV5-1; size: .; J: TRBJ1-1; D: .; CDR3: CASSLTGTNTEAFF; DNA: TGCGCCAGCAGCTTGACAGGGACGAACACTGAAGCTTTCTTT
V: TRBV6-5; size: .; J: TRBJ2-5; D: .; CDR3: CASGPNGETQYF; DNA: TGTGCCAGCGGGCCTAACGGAGAGACCCAGTACTTC
V: TRBV6-5; size: .; J: TRBJ2-7; D: .; CDR3: CASSQTGHEQYF; DNA: TGTGCCAGCAGCCAAACAGGGCACGAGCAGTACTTC
V: TRBV5-4; size: .; J: TRBJ2-3; D: .; CDR3: CASSSADSRATDTQYF; DNA: TGTGCCAGCAGCTCGGCGGATTCTAGAGCCACAGATACGCAGTATTTT
V: TRBV10-1; size: .; J: TRBJ2-1; D: TRBD2; CDR3: CASSEIGRDYNEQFF; DNA: TGCGCCAGCAGTGAAATCGGGAGGGACTACAATGAGCAGTTCTTC
V: TRBV2; size: .; J: TRBJ1-5; D: TRBD1; CDR3: CASRPGPGGSSNQPQHF; DNA: TGTGCCAGCCGACCGGGTCCAGGGGGTTCGAGCAATCAGCCCCAGCATTTT
V: TRBV27; size: .; J: TRBJ1-5; D: TRBD1; CDR3: CASSLGQGNQPQHF; DNA: TGTGCCAGCAGTTTAGGACAGGGCAATCAGCCCCAGCATTTT
V: TRBV27; size: .; J: TRBJ2-7; D: .; CDR3: CASSINRESYEQYF; DNA: TGTGCCAGCAGTATCAATCGGGAGTCCTACGAGCAGTACTTC
V: TRBV29-1; size: .; J: TRBJ1-1; D: .; CDR3: CSAGGVNTEAFF; DNA: TGCAGCGCCGGGGGAGTGAACACTGAAGCTTTCTTT
V: TRBV1; size: .; J: TRBJ2-3; D: .; CDR3: CTSSPPTSGSREDTQYF; DNA: TGCACCAGCAGCCCTCCGACTAGCGGGAGTAGGGAAGATACGCAGTATTTT
V: TRBV6-6; size: once; J: TRBJ1-1; D: TRBD1; CDR3: CASRGDRGYNTEAFF; DNA: TGTGCCAGCAGGGGGGACAGGGGCTACAACACTGAAGCTTTCTTT
V: TRBV5-1; size: .; J: TRBJ2-7; D: TRBD1; CDR3: CASSLVGQGSPEQYF; DNA: TGCGCCAGCAGCTTGGTCGGACAGGGGTCACCCGAGCAGTACTTC
V: TRBV5-1; size: .; J: TRBJ2-5; D: .; CDR3: CASNKLAAQETQYF; DNA: TGCGCCAGCAACAAATTAGCGGCCCAAGAGACCCAGTACTTC
V: TRBV5-1; size: .; J: TRBJ1-1; D: TRBD1; CDR3: CASSGSTGENTEAFF; DNA: TGCGCCAGCAGCGGATCTACAGGGGAAAACACTGAAGCTTTCTTT
V: TRBV4-2; size: .; J: TRBJ2-1; D: .; CDR3: CASSQATSFDEQFF; DNA: TGTGCCAGCAGCCAAGCTACTAGCTTCGATGAGCAGTTCTTC
V: TRBV5-1; size: .; J: TRBJ1-3; D: TRBD1; CDR3: CASSTGTAGNTIYF; DNA: TGCGCCAGCAGCACTGGGACAGCTGGAAACACCATATATTTT
V: TRBV4-1; size: .; J: TRBJ1-2; D: .; CDR3: CASSQYGQNYGYTF; DNA: TGCGCCAGCAGCCAATACGGACAGAACTATGGCTACACCTTC
V: TRBV5-1; size: .; J: TRBJ1-2; D: TRBD1; CDR3: CASGASGGSGGYTF; DNA: TGCGCCAGCGGGGCCTCAGGGGGTTCTGGTGGCTACACCTTC
V: TRBV11-2; size: .; J: TRBJ1-1; D: .; CDR3: CASSLSVEAFF; DNA: TGTGCCAGCAGCTTATCAGTTGAAGCTTTCTTT
V: TRBV9; size: .; J: TRBJ2-7; D: .; CDR3: CASSVADPGDEQYF; DNA: TGTGCCAGCAGCGTAGCCGATCCAGGGGACGAGCAGTACTTC